Listed here are 10 T cell receptor beta chains from one sample, sequenced in a study of T cell responses to AZD1222 COVID-19 vaccine. Sequenced by immunoSEQ multiplex PCR; TCRdb stores in-frame clones only, minus some. The table shows about 270,000 clones, with approximately 94% occurring only once. The starting material was peripheral blood, obtained 28 days after the second AZD1222 dose. All receptors come from an adult who received the AZD1222 COVID-19 vaccine.

This chain links TRBV5-5 with TRBJ2-7; the match to TRBD2 covers 10 bases. Germline CDR1 SGHKS, CDR2 YYEKEE (reference sequence). The CDR3 length is 15 residues. Germline trimming cut 0 bases from V and 9 bases from J; bases unmatched to any gene: 9. The CDR3 here is CASSLEVLAGARQYF. As DNA, the CDR3 is TGTGCCAGCAGCTTGGAAGTTCTAGCGGGGGCCCGGCAGTACTTC.

This rearrangement joins TRBV5-5 to TRBJ1-5; no definite D call. CDR1 is SGHKS, CDR2 YYEKEE, per germline (reference sequence). The germline V and J ends were trimmed by 0 bases and 0 bases, with 13 bases remaining between them. The CDR3 contains 17 residues. The CDR3 reads CASSLDRWIASNQPQHF. The CDR3 DNA sequence: TGTGCCAGCAGCTTGGACCGGTGGATAGCTAGCAATCAGCCCCAGCATTTT.

This clone was counted once. The chain joins TRBV7-9 to TRBJ2-7; D is undetermined. The V gene lost 7 bases and the J gene lost 1 base, with 11 bases spanning the gap. The CDR3 runs 13 residues. Germline values: CDR1 SEHNR, CDR2 FQNEAQ (reference sequence). The CDR3 spells CASTPTGSYEQYF. The CDR3 bases are TGTGCCAGCACTCCCACCGGGTCCTACGAGCAGTACTTC.

This clone was counted between two and nine times. The chain employs TRBV6-5 and TRBJ1-2; 7 nucleotides match TRBD1. Germline V lookup: CDR1 MNHEY, CDR2 SVGAGI. The CDR3 has 15 amino acids. Trimming removed 0 bases from V and 6 bases from J; junction bases left unmatched: 7. As DNA, the CDR3 is TGTGCCAGCAGTTACTCTTCGACAGGGAGGAATGGCTACACCTTC. This translates into CASSYSSTGRNGYTF.

Concerning this clone itself: The identical CDR3 is also encoded by other nucleotide sequences in the sample. The J gene is TRBJ2-7, the V gene TRBV9; D is unclear. The length of the CDR3 is 12 residues. V shed 4 bases and J shed 0 bases, with 5 bases lying between them. Germline loops: CDR1 SGDLS, CDR2 YYNGEE. CDR3 DNA: TGTGCCAGCAGCTCGAGCTCCTACGAGCAGTACTTC. It yields the protein CASSSSSYEQYF.

This clone was recorded once. The chain links TRBV24-1 to TRBJ1-2; D possibly corresponds to TRBD1 (5 bases). Germline assignment: CDR1 KGHDR and CDR2 SFDVKD. V lost 4 bases and J 6 bases, leaving 14 bases between the germline ends. This CDR3 spans 14 amino acids. In nucleotides, the CDR3 is TGTGCCACCAGTGAACCCGGGACGTTGGATGGCTACACCTTC. Protein sequence: CATSEPGTLDGYTF.

The chain recombines TRBV28 with TRBJ2-1; D possibly uses TRBD1 or TRBD2 (6 bases each). Germline loops: CDR1 MDHEN, CDR2 SYDVKM. Trimming shortened V by 5 bases and J by 10 bases, and 15 bases separated the two germline ends. The CDR3 loop spans 13 amino acids. The CDR3 protein is CASSPSGAREQFF. The CDR3 bases are TGTGCCAGCAGTCCCTCGGGGGCCAGGGAGCAGTTCTTC.

The chain recombines TRBV7-9 with TRBJ2-2, with D maybe TRBD2 (5 bases). Looked up from germline, CDR1 is SEHNR and CDR2 is FQNEAQ (reference sequence). V was trimmed by 2 bases and J by 6 bases, leaving 13 bases between them. The CDR3 is 15 residues long. In nucleotides, the CDR3 is TGTGCCAGCAGCTTAAGCCTCGGGATCGCCGGGGAGCTGTTTTTT. Translation gives CASSLSLGIAGELFF.

CDR3 in DNA: TGTGCCAGCTCGCGGGGGGGCCGGAGTGAGACCCAGTACTTC. It yields the protein CASSRGGRSETQYF. The chain is built from TRBV7-3 and TRBJ2-5; 9 bases fit TRBD2. The CDR3 is 14 residues long. V shed 8 bases and J 5 bases; nucleotides not matched to a gene: 9. The V gene's germline CDR1 is SGHTA and CDR2 FQGTGA. The variable domain in full, completed from reference TRBV7-3 and TRBJ2-5, reads GAGVSQTPSNKVTEKGKYVELRCDPISGHTALYWYRQSLGQGPEFLIYFQGTGAADDSGLPNDRFFAVRPEGSVSTLKIQRTERGDSAVYLCASSRGGRSETQYFGPGTRLLVL.

The rearrangement links TRBV18 to TRBJ1-3, with a possible D match to TRBD1 (5 bases). This CDR3 contains 15 residues. CDR1 and CDR2 from the germline V gene are KGHSH and LQKENI. Trimming cost V 3 bases and J 0 bases, with 9 bases left between them. The CDR3 spells CASSPQGNSGNTIYF. DNA for the CDR3: TGTGCCAGCTCACCGCAGGGAAACTCTGGAAACACCATATATTTT.